This T cell receptor (beta chain) stems from a study of radiotherapy plus CTLA-4 blockade in lung cancer. V lost 7 bases and J lost 4, with 11 bases in between. Per the germline V gene, CDR1 is MNHEY and CDR2 is SVGAGI. The CDR3 runs 13 residues. This clone was seen a handful of times. The table came from immunoSEQ multiplex PCR; TCRdb's copy has only in-frame clones and leaves some out. The sample comprises tens of thousands of clones, about 87% of which are singletons, and roughly a sixth rests with the top ten. The study gave focal radiation plus ipilimumab CTLA-4 blockade to patients with chemo-refractory metastatic non-small-cell lung cancer.

This TCR was recovered from a human donor with non-small cell lung cancer that progressed on radiotherapy plus ipilimumab. This material consisted of peripheral blood, taken from a patient treated with radiotherapy plus ipilimumab. The chain uses TRBV6-5 and TRBJ1-3, with D maybe TRBD1 (5 bases). The CDR3 loop is CASTPGTGNTIYF. As DNA, the CDR3 is TGTGCCAGCACCCCAGGGACGGGAAACACCATATATTTT.